Listed here are 19 T cell receptor beta chains from one sample, sequenced in a study of shared clonotypes between healthy human individuals. Measured with immunoSEQ multiplex PCR; TCRdb has only the in-frame clones, and not every one. The sample yields approximately 510,000 clones, around 74% seen once. Source material: PBMCs. Receptors were obtained from a middle-aged woman in good health. Some clones in this sample may be carry-over from other donors' samples.

The gene calls are TRBV7-2 and TRBJ2-2; 10 nucleotides align to TRBD2. CDR3 length equals 16 residues. After removal of 1 base from V and 5 bases from J, the junction contained 4 bases not matched to a gene. Germline CDR1 is SGHTA and CDR2 is FQGNSA. The CDR3 DNA sequence: TGTGCCAGCAGCTTAGTTGGGACTAGCGCAACCGGGGAGCTGTTTTTT. It yields the protein CASSLVGTSATGELFF.

The chain couples TRBV5-1 to TRBJ1-2, with 9 nucleotides matching TRBD1. CDR3 length: 14 amino acids. The germline V gene encodes CDR1 SGHRS and CDR2 YFSETQ. The V gene end was trimmed by 3 bases and the J gene end by 4 bases; junction bases not matched to a gene: 4. Written as DNA, the CDR3 is TGCGCCAGCAGCTGGGACAGGGCCATCTATGGCTACACCTTC. It is translated as CASSWDRAIYGYTF.

In the case of this clone: At one end the junction does not follow the germline gene, possibly because of a read error. The chain combines TRBV4-3 with TRBJ2-5, with D hard to call. From germline, CDR1 is LGHNA and CDR2 YSLEER. This CDR3 has 14 amino acids. The DNA of the CDR3 is TGCACCAGCAGCCAAGAAACGCCGGGAGAGACCCAGTACTTC. Protein: CTSSQETPGETQYF.

This clone came up once. The rearrangement links TRBV5-1 to TRBJ2-5; D unclear. The better agreement between TRBJ2-7 and the DNA end casts doubt on the J call. Germline V gene sequence: CDR1 SGHRS, CDR2 YFSETQ. The CDR3 is made up of 14 amino acids. DNA of the CDR3: TGCGCCAGCAGCCTCGAGTCACGGACCTACGAGCAGTACTTC. Translating it yields CASSLESRTYEQYF.

J is TRBJ2-1 and V is TRBV19, with TRBD2 identical over 10 bases. Losses at the gene ends were 5 bases for V and 8 bases for J; bases not matched to a gene: 9. This CDR3 comprises 15 residues. Germline assignment: CDR1 LNHDA and CDR2 SQIVND (reference sequence). The CDR3 nucleotides are TGTGCCAGTAGTCGTCTAGCGGGAGTCCGGGATGAGCAGTTCTTC. Protein sequence: CASSRLAGVRDEQFF.

The rearrangement links TRBV7-2 to TRBJ2-3, with 9 bases identical to TRBD1. The CDR3 runs to 17 residues. The germline V gene encodes CDR1 SGHTA and CDR2 FQGNSA. V shed 5 bases and J 4 bases; nucleotides not matched to a gene: 13. CDR3 amino acids: CASSRNPTGGFADTQYF. Written as DNA, the CDR3 is TGTGCCAGCAGCCGAAACCCGACAGGGGGTTTTGCAGATACGCAGTATTTT.

V gene TRBV15 combines with J gene TRBJ2-7; D unclear. Looked up from germline, CDR1 is LNHNV and CDR2 is YYDKDF (reference sequence). Trimming pared 2 bases from V and 0 bases from J, leaving 8 bases between. The CDR3 consists of 14 residues. CDR3 nucleotide sequence: TGTGCCACCAGCAGACAGGACGGCTCCTACGAGCAGTACTTC. Amino acid sequence: CATSRQDGSYEQYF.

The V call is TRBV30, the J call TRBJ2-7, with 9 positions matching TRBD2. Germline loops: CDR1 GTSNPN, CDR2 SVGIG (reference sequence). The CDR3 length is 13 residues. The chain's CDR3 is CAGREGRAYEQYF. CDR3 DNA: TGTGCTGGGCGGGAGGGCCGAGCCTACGAGCAGTACTTC.

This chain connects TRBV7-9 to TRBJ2-5, with D unclear. Per the germline V gene, CDR1 is SEHNR and CDR2 is FQNEAQ (reference sequence). There are 13 residues in the CDR3. Deletions cut 3 bases from V and 0 bases from J, with 5 bases between. The DNA for the CDR3 is TGTGCCAGCAGCTTGTACAACCAAGAGACCCAGTACTTC. Residues: CASSLYNQETQYF.

V usage is TRBV5-1 and J usage is TRBJ2-5; possibly TRBD1 or TRBD2 for D (5 bases each). The germline gives CDR1 SGHRS, CDR2 YFSETQ. The CDR3 consists of 17 residues. V was pared by 0 bases and J by 1 base, with 16 bases between. In nucleotides, the CDR3 is TGCGCCAGCAGCTTGGAAGGGACCCGTAACATCCAAGAGACCCAGTACTTC. It encodes CASSLEGTRNIQETQYF.

The genes are TRBV5-6 and TRBJ2-1; perhaps TRBD1 as D (6 bases). The germline V gene encodes CDR1 SGHDT and CDR2 YYEEEE. The CDR3 covers 14 residues. Between the trimmed V and J ends, which lost 4 bases and 0 bases, there was a span of 8 bases. The CDR3 DNA reads TGTGCCAGCAGCCTCAGGGGCTCCTACAATGAGCAGTTCTTC. Amino acid sequence: CASSLRGSYNEQFF. The full variable domain, rest sourced from reference TRBV5-6 and TRBJ2-1, is DAGVTQSPTHLIKTRGQQVTLRCSPKSGHDTVSWYQQALGQGPQFIFQYYEEEERQRGNFPDRFSGHQFPNYSSELNVNALLLGDSALYLCASSLRGSYNEQFFGPGTRLTVL.

This chain uses TRBV7-9 with TRBJ2-5; the match to TRBD2 covers 7 bases. The V gene end was trimmed by 5 bases and the J gene end by 1 base; junction bases not matched to a gene: 7. The CDR3 loop spans 15 amino acids. CDR1 SEHNR and CDR2 FQNEAQ come from the germline V gene (reference sequence). CDR3 nucleotides: TGTGCCAGCAGCCATTCTTCTAGCGGCCAAGAGACCCAGTACTTC. Protein product: CASSHSSSGQETQYF.

The chain uses TRBV5-6 and TRBJ1-5; a weak D match, TRBD1 (5 bases). The CDR3 sequence is 15 residues long. The ends were cut back, 4 bases at V and 1 base at J, with 12 bases in the middle. Germline loops: CDR1 SGHDT, CDR2 YYEEEE. The CDR3 protein is CASSSGGRSNQPQHF. In DNA, the CDR3 is TGTGCCAGCAGCAGTGGGGGTCGGAGCAATCAGCCCCAGCATTTT.

This clone was seen a few times. This rearrangement joins TRBV7-7 to TRBJ2-1, with TRBD1 matching over 9 bases. The CDR3 contains 15 residues. Germline values: CDR1 SSHAT, CDR2 FNYEAQ (reference sequence). V lost 5 bases to trimming and J lost 2 bases; unmatched junction nucleotides: 4. This CDR3 reads CASSEDRGAYNEQFF. CDR3 DNA: TGTGCCAGCAGCGAAGACAGGGGGGCCTACAATGAGCAGTTCTTC.

The chain recombines TRBV5-1 with TRBJ2-7, with D maybe TRBD1 (6 bases). This CDR3 is built from 15 residues. Looked up from germline, CDR1 is SGHRS and CDR2 is YFSETQ. V lost 0 bases, J lost 6 bases, and 16 bases lay in between. The CDR3 DNA is TGCGCCAGCAGCTTGGGAGGGGGAATACGAACCGAGCAGTACTTC. Residues: CASSLGGGIRTEQYF.

The genes are TRBV12-5 and TRBJ2-1, with D possibly TRBD2 on 6 matching bases. V was pared by 1 base and J by 9 bases, with 10 bases between. The germline CDR1 and CDR2 sequences are LGHNT and FRNRAP. The CDR3 runs to 13 residues. CDR3 DNA: TGTGCTAGTGGTTTGGATAGCGGCCTTGAGCAGTTCTTC. Translation gives CASGLDSGLEQFF.

The V and J genes are TRBV28 and TRBJ2-2, with a tentative D call TRBD2 (7 bases). The CDR3 extends over 15 amino acids. Germline loops: CDR1 MDHEN, CDR2 SYDVKM. Trimming took 10 bases from V and 4 from J, leaving 19 bases between them. CDR3 residues: CAIRGGPPSTGELFF. CDR3 DNA sequence: TGTGCCATCAGGGGAGGGCCACCGAGCACCGGGGAGCTGTTTTTT.

The chain couples TRBV7-2 to TRBJ1-1; D not certain. Germline assignment: CDR1 SGHTA and CDR2 FQGNSA. Trimming left V 4 bases short and J 11 bases short, with 14 bases between. The CDR3 length is 12 residues. The CDR3 reads CASSSTGPDAFF. CDR3 in DNA: TGTGCCAGCAGCTCCACGGGCCCCGACGCTTTCTTT.

The rearrangement links TRBV19 to TRBJ1-1; the match to TRBD1 covers 9 bases. In germline, CDR1 is LNHDA, CDR2 SQIVND (reference sequence). V shed 4 bases and J 5 bases; nucleotides not matched to a gene: 8. The CDR3 covers 15 residues. The CDR3 nucleotides read TGTGCCAGTAGTAGCCTCGGGACAGGGAGGACTGAAGCTTTCTTT. Its protein is CASSSLGTGRTEAFF.